The 31 T cell receptor beta chains listed next were all sequenced from one sample in a study of T cells in localized non-small cell lung cancer. Assay: immunoSEQ multiplex PCR; the TCRdb copy retains only in-frame clones and omits some. The sample contains roughly 30,000 clones, 94% of which appear only once. The source was peripheral blood, collected before any cancer treatment. The receptors derive from a woman aged 40-69 years with stage I lung adenocarcinoma.

The genes are TRBV5-1 and TRBJ2-2, with D unclear. CDR1 is SGHRS and CDR2 is YFSETQ in the germline V gene. The length of the CDR3 is 14 residues. The ends were cut back, 1 base at V and 0 bases at J, with 4 bases in the middle. CDR3 sequence reads: CASSLRANTGELFF. The CDR3 DNA is TGCGCCAGCAGCTTGCGAGCGAACACCGGGGAGCTGTTTTTT.

The rearrangement joins TRBV11-3 to TRBJ1-2; perhaps TRBD1 as D (6 bases). This CDR3 spans 14 amino acids. The germline gives CDR1 SGHNT, CDR2 YENEEA. Trimming removed 2 bases from V and 3 bases from J, with 10 bases in between. The DNA for the CDR3 is TGTGCCAGCAGCTTAAGGGGGGGCGACTATGGCTACACCTTC. Translating gives CASSLRGGDYGYTF. The variable domain in full, with the rest retrieved from reference TRBV11-3 and TRBJ1-2, is EAGVVQSPRYKIIEKKQPVAFWCNPISGHNTLYWYLQNLGQGPELLIRYENEEAVDDSQLPKDRFSAERLKGVDSTLKIQPAELGDSAVYLCASSLRGGDYGYTFGSGTRLTVV.

This clone was observed once. The chain joins TRBV19 to TRBJ1-4, with 8 bases lining up with TRBD1. J was trimmed by 6 bases and V by 4 bases; bases with no gene match: 10. The CDR3 has 16 amino acids. Germline CDR1 reads LNHDA; CDR2 reads SQIVND (reference sequence). Here the CDR3 reads CASSKGQGRRDEKLFF. The CDR3 DNA follows: TGTGCCAGTAGTAAAGGACAGGGAAGACGGGATGAAAAACTGTTTTTT.

In its sample, this clone was seen once. This rearrangement joins TRBV15 to TRBJ2-3; 10 nucleotides agree with TRBD2. From germline, CDR1 is LNHNV and CDR2 YYDKDF (reference sequence). The CDR3 spans 17 residues. After removal of 2 bases from V and 1 base from J, the junction contained 6 bases not matched to a gene. The CDR3 DNA sequence: TGTGCCACCAGCAGACCCAAACTAGCGGGGCGCACAGATACGCAGTATTTT. Translation: CATSRPKLAGRTDTQYF. Drawing the rest from reference TRBV15 and TRBJ2-3, the complete variable domain is DAMVIQNPRYQVTQFGKPVTLSCSQTLNHNVMYWYQQKSSQAPKLLFHYYDKDFNNEADTPDNFQSRRPNTSFCFLDIRSPGLGDTAMYLCATSRPKLAGRTDTQYFGPGTRLTVL.

This chain joins TRBV4-3 and TRBJ2-2, with a tentative D call TRBD2 (5 bases). This CDR3 contains 16 residues. The V gene's germline CDR1 is LGHNA and CDR2 YSLEER. The ends were cut back, 4 bases at V and 2 bases at J, with 14 bases in the middle. This CDR3 is CASSPTGSANTGELFF. The CDR3 DNA follows: TGCGCCAGCAGCCCGACTGGGAGTGCAAACACCGGGGAGCTGTTTTTT.

The V gene is TRBV27, the J gene TRBJ2-1; D unresolved. Germline CDR1 is MNHEY and CDR2 is SMNVEV (reference sequence). The CDR3 covers 12 residues. V lost 8 bases and J lost 8, with 13 bases in between. CDR3 sequence reads: CASAWLGYEQFF. CDR3 nucleotide sequence: TGTGCCAGCGCTTGGCTAGGTTATGAGCAGTTCTTC.

In DNA form, the CDR3 reads TGTGCCAGCAAACCGGGCAGCAGGGTTGGTGGCTACACCTTC. Its translation is CASKPGSRVGGYTF. The V and J genes are TRBV25-1 and TRBJ1-2; maybe TRBD1 (5 bases). Deletions cut 7 bases from V and 7 bases from J, with 19 bases between. The CDR3 totals 14 residues. In germline, CDR1 is MGHDK, CDR2 SYGVNS.

This chain links TRBV4-1 with TRBJ2-1; the D gene is possibly TRBD1 (8 bases). The V gene's germline CDR1 is MGHRA and CDR2 YSYEKL. The CDR3 is 15 amino acids. V was clipped by 2 bases and J by 9 bases, with 17 bases between them. The CDR3 DNA sequence: TGCGCCAGCAGCCAAATTGACAGGGGAGGGGCTGAGCAGTTCTTC. Its translation: CASSQIDRGGAEQFF.

The chain carries TRBV27 and TRBJ2-7, with D possibly TRBD1 on 6 matching bases. Per the germline V gene, CDR1 is MNHEY and CDR2 is SMNVEV (reference sequence). The length of the CDR3 is 15 residues. V lost 3 bases and J 3 bases, leaving 15 bases between the germline ends. CDR3 protein: CASSFFAGTIYEQYF. CDR3 bases: TGTGCCAGCAGTTTTTTTGCAGGGACAATCTACGAGCAGTACTTC.

The rearrangement links TRBV18 to TRBJ1-1, with a weak D call TRBD1 (6 bases). Germline assignment: CDR1 KGHSH and CDR2 LQKENI. The V end lost 3 bases, the J end lost 5 bases, and 22 bases lay between the germline ends. CDR3 length equals 17 residues. CDR3: CASSPFSWRGRQTEAFF. The CDR3 DNA follows: TGTGCCAGCTCACCTTTCTCGTGGAGGGGGAGGCAGACTGAAGCTTTCTTT.

V and J are TRBV5-1 and TRBJ2-3, with TRBD2 identical over 10 bases. This CDR3 comprises 17 residues. The V segment lost 4 bases and the J segment 0 bases; nucleotides outside the gene matches: 8. Germline CDR1 and CDR2: SGHRS and YFSETQ. The CDR3 loop is CASSHGSSGGSTDTQYF. In DNA form, the CDR3 reads TGCGCCAGCAGCCACGGAAGTAGCGGGGGGAGCACAGATACGCAGTATTTT.

The rearrangement uses TRBV2 and TRBJ2-1; 8 bases are a match to TRBD1. The CDR3 spans 14 residues. V lost 0 bases, J lost 8 bases, and 3 bases stayed unmatched. Germline V gene lookup returns CDR1 SNHLY and CDR2 FYNNEI. The CDR3 DNA reads as TGTGCCAGCAGTGAAGCTTCGGACAGGGATGAGCAGTTCTTC. Translation: CASSEASDRDEQFF.

V usage is TRBV5-1 and J usage is TRBJ2-3; 8 nucleotides agree with TRBD2. Unmatched junction bases numbered 8, after V lost 0 bases and J lost 5 bases. The V gene's germline CDR1 is SGHRS and CDR2 YFSETQ. The CDR3 is 16 residues long. CDR3 DNA sequence: TGCGCCAGCAGCTTGGCTAGCGGGTTGTCGCGAGATACGCAGTATTTT. Its translation is CASSLASGLSRDTQYF.

Only one count was recorded for this clone. The chain carries TRBV18 and TRBJ1-4; a possible D gene is TRBD1 (5 bases). This CDR3 is built from 16 residues. The V gene's germline CDR1 is KGHSH and CDR2 LQKENI. V lost 3 bases, J lost 0 bases, and 11 bases lay in between. The chain's CDR3 is CASSPGTVTTNEKLFF. The CDR3 DNA follows: TGTGCCAGCTCACCTGGGACTGTAACAACTAATGAAAAACTGTTTTTT.

The rearrangement joins TRBV6-1 to TRBJ2-5; TRBD2 matches at 10 bases. CDR3 size: 14 residues. J lost 2 bases, V lost 6 bases, and 3 bases had no gene match. The germline CDR1 and CDR2 sequences are MNHNS and SASEGT. CDR3 in amino acids: CASRELAGQETQYF. DNA for the CDR3: TGTGCCAGCAGGGAACTAGCGGGGCAAGAGACCCAGTACTTC.

V is TRBV29-1 and J is TRBJ2-7; TRBD2 aligns across 7 bases. This CDR3 contains 14 residues. Looked up from germline, CDR1 is SQVTM and CDR2 is ANQGSEA. The V and J ends lost 5 bases and 2 bases, in that order; junction bases with no gene match: 9. This chain's CDR3 is CSVCRGGLTYEQYF. CDR3 nucleotide sequence: TGCAGCGTTTGCCGGGGAGGGCTGACCTACGAGCAGTACTTC.

This clone appeared a single time. The chain employs TRBV6-5 and TRBJ2-3, with D maybe TRBD1 (6 bases). V was cut by 6 bases and J by 14 bases, with 24 bases left in between. The CDR3 runs 14 residues. Germline V gene lookup returns CDR1 MNHEY and CDR2 SVGAGI. CDR3 sequence: CASSRDIQGQVLYF. In nucleotides, the CDR3 is TGTGCCAGCAGCCGAGATATACAGGGTCAAGTTTTGTATTTT.

The chain combines TRBV5-1 with TRBJ2-1; D unresolved. This CDR3 spans 14 amino acids. The germline V gene has CDR1 SGHRS and CDR2 YFSETQ. Trimming stripped 0 bases from V and 0 bases from J, with 4 bases between. DNA of the CDR3: TGCGCCAGCAGCTTGGGGGACTCCTACAATGAGCAGTTCTTC. It specifies CASSLGDSYNEQFF.

The V and J genes are TRBV14 and TRBJ1-1; D might be TRBD1 (5 bases). Germline V lookup: CDR1 SGHDN, CDR2 FVKESK. The CDR3 runs to 17 residues. V dropped 4 bases and J dropped 5 bases, with 23 bases sitting between them. The CDR3 sequence is CASSLTPPASWGTEAFF. CDR3 nucleotides: TGTGCCAGCAGCCTTACTCCCCCCGCGTCGTGGGGGACTGAAGCTTTCTTT.

J is TRBJ1-2 and V is TRBV7-2, with 10 bases aligning to TRBD1. CDR1 is SGHTA and CDR2 is FQGNSA in the germline V gene. The V gene end was trimmed by 4 bases and the J gene end by 6 bases; junction bases not matched to a gene: 14. This CDR3 is built from 17 residues. CDR3 DNA: TGTGCCAGCAGCTCCTACCTAGGGACAGGGGTTGGTAATGGCTACACCTTC. Its protein is CASSSYLGTGVGNGYTF.

The chain combines TRBV6-5 with TRBJ1-6; 11 bases line up with TRBD1. V shed 6 bases, J shed 8 bases, and the junction held 6 bases outside the gene matches. Looked up from germline, CDR1 is MNHEY and CDR2 is SVGAGI. The CDR3 loop spans 15 amino acids. The CDR3 nucleotides read TGTGCCAGCAGGGACAGGGGGCGGTCGGATTCACCCCTCCACTTT. Protein: CASRDRGRSDSPLHF.

CDR3 sequence reads: CASSPGLADQETQYF. The CDR3 region has the DNA TGTGCCAGCAGCCCGGGACTAGCGGATCAAGAGACCCAGTACTTC. This rearrangement joins TRBV11-3 to TRBJ2-5; 11 bases line up with TRBD2. Trimming cost V 5 bases and J 2 bases; bases outside gene matches: 4. Per the germline V gene, CDR1 is SGHNT and CDR2 is YENEEA. The CDR3 is 15 residues long.

The chain has TRBV2 and TRBJ1-2, with TRBD1 identical over 7 bases. The CDR3 contains 14 residues. V was clipped by 6 bases and J by 3 bases; unmatched bases: 7. CDR1 is SNHLY, CDR2 FYNNEI, per germline. In DNA, the CDR3 is TGTGCCAGCAGCAGACAGGGAGTGGACTATGGCTACACCTTC. Protein: CASSRQGVDYGYTF.

The chain combines TRBV18 with TRBJ1-1; D is possibly TRBD1 (6 bases). This CDR3 has 14 amino acids. Germline V CDR1 and CDR2: KGHSH, LQKENI. The ends were cut back, 2 bases at V and 4 bases at J, with 11 bases in the middle. The CDR3 DNA follows: TGTGCCAGCTCACCAATGGTAGGGGGCACTGAAGCTTTCTTT. It codes for CASSPMVGGTEAFF. Based on the CDR3 plus reference TRBV18 and TRBJ1-1, the full variable domain is NAGVMQNPRHLVRRRGQEARLRCSPMKGHSHVYWYRQLPEEGLKFMVYLQKENIIDESGMPKERFSAEFPKEGPSILRIQQVVRGDSAAYFCASSPMVGGTEAFFGQGTRLTVV.

The chain carries TRBV7-6 and TRBJ2-3; the D is unclear. V lost 3 bases and J lost 0, with 4 bases in between. The CDR3 consists of 13 residues. CDR1 is SGHVS, CDR2 FNYEAQ, per germline. CDR3 coding DNA: TGTGCCAGCAGCTTTTACAGCACAGATACGCAGTATTTT. Its translation: CASSFYSTDTQYF. Looking up the rest from reference TRBV7-6 and TRBJ2-3 gives the full variable domain: GAGVSQSPRYKVTKRGQDVALRCDPISGHVSLYWYRQALGQGPEFLTYFNYEAQQDKSGLPNDRFSAERPEGSISTLTIQRTEQRDSAMYRCASSFYSTDTQYFGPGTRLTVL.

The rearrangement uses TRBV5-6 and TRBJ2-2; no reliable D call. The CDR3 covers 12 residues. V lost 3 bases, J lost 6 bases, and 6 bases lay in between. From germline, CDR1 is SGHDT and CDR2 YYEEEE. The CDR3 DNA reads as TGTGCCAGCAGCTCCTACCCCGGGGAGCTGTTTTTT. Its translation is CASSSYPGELFF.

V and J are TRBV18 and TRBJ2-3; tentatively, D is TRBD2 (6 bases). This CDR3 is built from 16 residues. CDR1 KGHSH and CDR2 LQKENI come from the germline V gene. Trimming left V 3 bases short and J 4 bases short, with 17 bases between. CDR3 sequence (DNA): TGTGCCAGCTCACCCCTCGGGACTTCTAGCTCAGATACGCAGTATTTT. Translating gives CASSPLGTSSSDTQYF.

This sequence joins TRBV11-2 and TRBJ2-1, with TRBD2 identical over 9 bases. Germline trimming cut 5 bases from V and 7 bases from J; bases unmatched to any gene: 18. This CDR3 is built from 18 residues. CDR1 SGHAT and CDR2 FQNNGV come from the germline V gene. In DNA form, the CDR3 reads TGTGCCAGCAGCGGTGGCGGACTAGCGAATCCCCGCGGGAATGAGCAGTTCTTC. This encodes CASSGGGLANPRGNEQFF.

The chain recombines TRBV6-5 with TRBJ2-7, with a tentative D call TRBD1 (5 bases). The CDR3 length is 15 residues. The germline gives CDR1 MNHEY, CDR2 SVGAGI. V was shortened by 2 bases and J by 2 bases, with 13 bases between the two germline ends. The CDR3 region is CASSYSVDSPYEQYF. The CDR3 nucleotides are TGTGCCAGCAGTTACAGCGTAGACAGCCCCTACGAGCAGTACTTC.

The rearrangement links TRBV5-1 to TRBJ2-1, with D possibly being TRBD1 (5 bases). V lost 4 bases and J 7 bases, leaving 18 bases between the germline ends. The CDR3 has 15 residues. The germline V gene has CDR1 SGHRS and CDR2 YFSETQ. CDR3 amino acids: CASSHVVSGKNEQFF. DNA of the CDR3: TGCGCCAGCAGCCATGTGGTGTCAGGGAAAAATGAGCAGTTCTTC.

This sequence joins TRBV5-6 and TRBJ2-5, with D perhaps TRBD1 (6 bases). Germline V lookup: CDR1 SGHDT, CDR2 YYEEEE. Trimming took 0 bases from V and 6 from J, leaving 9 bases between them. The CDR3 loop spans 13 amino acids. The CDR3 reads CASSLVGAKTQYF. The CDR3 nucleotides are TGTGCCAGCAGCTTGGTGGGGGCGAAGACCCAGTACTTC.